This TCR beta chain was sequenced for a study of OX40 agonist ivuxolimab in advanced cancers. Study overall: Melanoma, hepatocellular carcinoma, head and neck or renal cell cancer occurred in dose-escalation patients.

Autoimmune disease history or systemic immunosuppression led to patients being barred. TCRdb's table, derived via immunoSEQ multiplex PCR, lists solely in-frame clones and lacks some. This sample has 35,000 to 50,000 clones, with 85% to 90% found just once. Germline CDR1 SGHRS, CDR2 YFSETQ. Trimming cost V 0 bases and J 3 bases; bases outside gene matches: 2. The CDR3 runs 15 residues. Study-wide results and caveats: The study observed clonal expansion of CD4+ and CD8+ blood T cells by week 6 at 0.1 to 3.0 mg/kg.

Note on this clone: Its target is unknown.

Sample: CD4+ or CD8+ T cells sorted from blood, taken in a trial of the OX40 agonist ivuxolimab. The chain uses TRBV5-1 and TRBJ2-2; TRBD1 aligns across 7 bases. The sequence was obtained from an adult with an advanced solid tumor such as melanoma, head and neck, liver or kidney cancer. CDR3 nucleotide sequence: TGCGCCAGCAGCTTGGGACAGGGTCACACCGGGGAGCTGTTTTTT. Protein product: CASSLGQGHTGELFF.